The 5 T cell receptor beta chains presented below share a single source sample, sequenced in a study of PD-1 blockade in classical Hodgkin lymphoma. Noted time point: cycle 4 day 1 (C4D1), after more than five weeks of nivolumab. Relapse was seen in all patients after autologous stem cell transplantation, and brentuximab vedotin exposure was variable. Thawed PBMCs yielded CD4+ T cells through magnetic negative selection. The table came from immunoSEQ multiplex PCR; TCRdb's copy has only in-frame clones and leaves some out. The sample includes 29,000 or so clones, roughly 80% seen only once; the top ten take 0.62%. The material was CD4+ T cells from blood, obtained before the fourth cycle of nivolumab. The receptors shown here come from a human donor with classical Hodgkin lymphoma.

J is TRBJ2-1 and V is TRBV5-1, with a possible D match to TRBD1 (5 bases). The CDR3 runs 14 residues. Germline CDR1 and CDR2: SGHRS and YFSETQ. Trimming shortened V by 2 bases and J by 4 bases, and 10 bases separated the two germline ends. CDR3 DNA: TGCGCCAGCAGCTTCGACAGAGTATACAATGAGCAGTTCTTC. Amino acids: CASSFDRVYNEQFF.

This chain links TRBV7-2 with TRBJ2-5; 8 positions agree with TRBD2. V dropped 4 bases and J dropped 2; count of bases not matched to a gene: 12. This CDR3 is built from 17 residues. Germline values: CDR1 SGHTA, CDR2 FQGNSA. The CDR3 loop reads CASSSGLVLGGQETQYF. CDR3 DNA: TGTGCCAGCAGCTCGGGACTAGTACTTGGGGGACAAGAGACCCAGTACTTC.

V gene TRBV6-6 combines with J gene TRBJ2-4, with 7 nucleotides matching TRBD1. After removal of 5 bases from V and 8 bases from J, the junction contained 9 bases not matched to a gene. From germline, CDR1 is MNHNY and CDR2 SVGAGI (reference sequence). The CDR3 has 14 amino acids. In DNA, the CDR3 is TGTGCCAGCAGTACAAATCCAGGGGGATACATTCAGTACTTC. This translates into CASSTNPGGYIQYF.

This clone came up once. The V gene is TRBV12-5, the J gene TRBJ1-5; unclear D gene. This CDR3 is built from 17 residues. Germline V lookup: CDR1 LGHNT, CDR2 FRNRAP. V lost 0 bases and J lost 0, with 12 bases in between. CDR3 DNA sequence: TGTGCTAGTGGTTTGGTAATGGGCAGAAATAGCAATCAGCCCCAGCATTTT. Translating gives CASGLVMGRNSNQPQHF.

As for this clone: Within the sample, other DNA sequences also encode this same CDR3. This chain connects TRBV5-1 to TRBJ2-2; D perhaps matches TRBD2 (6 bases). The germline V gene encodes CDR1 SGHRS and CDR2 YFSETQ. V was clipped by 4 bases and J by 4 bases, with 11 bases between them. The CDR3 is 14 amino acids. CDR3 nucleotide sequence: TGCGCCAGCAGCCCCGCCGGGAGCACCGGGGAGCTGTTTTTT. It yields the protein CASSPAGSTGELFF.